Given below is one TCR beta chain in context. The CDR3 extends over 16 amino acids. Germline V gene data show CDR1 as SGHAT and CDR2 as FQNNGV. V lost 7 bases and J lost 4, with 23 bases in between. A multiplex PCR was run with 60 Vbeta primers and 13 Jbeta primers. Using immunoSEQ multiplex PCR, the repertoire was profiled, and TCRdb retains in-frame clones only, with some absent. The sample gives around 130,000 clones, 82% of which show up once; approximately 3% is in the top ten. The record originates from a study of cytomegalovirus exposure and HLA in healthy donors. The specimen was PBMCs. V is TRBV11-2 and J is TRBJ2-7; D is perhaps TRBD1 (6 bases). This TCR was sampled from a boy aged 2 to 10 in good health and CMV-seronegative. The CDR3 sequence is CASTRGRGGKRYEQYF. The CDR3, as DNA: TGTGCCAGCACCCGAGGGAGAGGGGGAAAGAGGTACGAGCAGTACTTC. The full variable domain, in which reference TRBV11-2 and TRBJ2-7 provide the parts outside the CDR3, is EAGVAQSPRYKIIEKRQSVAFWCNPISGHATLYWYQQILGQGPKLLIQFQNNGVVDDSQLPKDRFSAERLKGVDSTLKIQPAKLEDSAVYLCASTRGRGGKRYEQYFGPGTRLTVT.